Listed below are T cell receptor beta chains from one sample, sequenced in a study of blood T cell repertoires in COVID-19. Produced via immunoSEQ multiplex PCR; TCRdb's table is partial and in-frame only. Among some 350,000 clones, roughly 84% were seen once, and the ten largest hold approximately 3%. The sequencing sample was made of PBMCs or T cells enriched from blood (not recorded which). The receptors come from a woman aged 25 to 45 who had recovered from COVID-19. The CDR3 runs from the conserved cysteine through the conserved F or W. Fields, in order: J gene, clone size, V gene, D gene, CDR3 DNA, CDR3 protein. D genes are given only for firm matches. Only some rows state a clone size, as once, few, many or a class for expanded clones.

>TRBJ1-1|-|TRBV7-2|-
TGTGCCAGCAGCCTAGGAATGTGGCCTGAAGCTTTCTTT
CASSLGMWPEAFF
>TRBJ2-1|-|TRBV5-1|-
TGCGCCAGCAGCTGGCCCCCCGGGAGCGACCCAGATGAGCAGTTCTTC
CASSWPPGSDPDEQFF
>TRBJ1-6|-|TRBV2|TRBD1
TGTGCCAGTCGGGGGACAGGGGGCGGTTCACCCCTCCACTTT
CASRGTGGGSPLHF
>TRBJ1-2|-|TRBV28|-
TGTGCCAGCAGTTTGAGCCCGCCGCGGGGCTACACCTTC
CASSLSPPRGYTF
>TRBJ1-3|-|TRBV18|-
TGTGCCAGCTCACCTACAGGGTATGGAAACACCATATATTTT
CASSPTGYGNTIYF
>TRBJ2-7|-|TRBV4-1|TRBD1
TGCGCCAGCAGCCGTTCCGGGACAGAGATATACGAGCAGTACTTC
CASSRSGTEIYEQYF
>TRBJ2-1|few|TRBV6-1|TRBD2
TGTGCCAGCAGTGAAGTGACCAGCGGGAGTCATGAGCAGTTCTTC
CASSEVTSGSHEQFF
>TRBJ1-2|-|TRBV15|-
TGTGCCACCAGCAGAGATCTCGGGGGGTATGGCTACACCTTC
CATSRDLGGYGYTF
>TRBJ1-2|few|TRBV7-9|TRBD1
TGTGCCAGCAGCCCCGGGGACAGATATGGCTACACCTTC
CASSPGDRYGYTF
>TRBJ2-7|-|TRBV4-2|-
TGTGCCAGCAGCCAAGACTTAGTAGCGGAACTACCCGAGCAGTACTTC
CASSQDLVAELPEQYF
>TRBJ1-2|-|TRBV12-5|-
TGTGCTAGTGGCCTGGTCCCCTCCGAGACAGTCCTTTTCTATGGCTACACCTTC
CASGLVPSETVLFYGYTF
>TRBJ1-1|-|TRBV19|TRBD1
TGTGCCAGTAGTCTAAACGGGGACAGGGGTCACACTGAAGCTTTCTTT
CASSLNGDRGHTEAFF
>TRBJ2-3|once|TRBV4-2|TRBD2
TGTGCCAGCAGCCATCCCTCAGGGACTAGCGGGGGGATCACAGATACGCAGTATTTT
CASSHPSGTSGGITDTQYF
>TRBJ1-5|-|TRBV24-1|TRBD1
TGTGCCACCAGTGACAAAACAGGGGGGAACAATCAGCCCCAGCATTTT
CATSDKTGGNNQPQHF
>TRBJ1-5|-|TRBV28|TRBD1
TGTGCCAGCAACGGACAGGGCGGATATAGCAATCAGCCCCAGCATTTT
CASNGQGGYSNQPQHF
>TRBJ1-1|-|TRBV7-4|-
TGTGCCAGCAGCAAAACTCGCATAGGGGCAGAAGCTTTCTTT
CASSKTRIGAEAFF
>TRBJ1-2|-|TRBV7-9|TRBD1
TGTGCCAGCAGACTTTCCCCCCAGGGGGGCGGAGACTATGGCTACACCTTC
CASRLSPQGGGDYGYTF
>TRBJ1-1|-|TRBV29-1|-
TGCAGCGCTGGGGGGTTCGAAACTGAAGCTTTCTTT
CSAGGFETEAFF
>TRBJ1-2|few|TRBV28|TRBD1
TGTGCCAGCAGATTACCGGGACAGGGGGGGAAGTTTGGCTACACCTTC
CASRLPGQGGKFGYTF
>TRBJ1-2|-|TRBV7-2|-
TGTGCCAGCAGCTTAGCCTGGTCGGGGGGGTCTACTAACTATGGCTACACCTTC
CASSLAWSGGSTNYGYTF
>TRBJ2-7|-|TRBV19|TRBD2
TGTGCCAGTCAACTAGCGGGAGGCTACGAGCAGTACTTC
CASQLAGGYEQYF
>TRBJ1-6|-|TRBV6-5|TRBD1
TGTGCGGGGGCCCCAGGGGGCCTTAATTCACCCCTCCACTTT
CAGAPGGLNSPLHF
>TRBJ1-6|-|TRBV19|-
TGTGCCAGTAGTGGCAGCTCCTATAATTCACCCCTCCACTTT
CASSGSSYNSPLHF
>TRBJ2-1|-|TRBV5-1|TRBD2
TGCGCCAGCAGTGATGGACTAGCGGGAGAGCAGTTCTTC
CASSDGLAGEQFF
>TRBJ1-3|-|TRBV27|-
TGTGCCAGCAGTTTATCGGGACTTGGAAACACCATATATTTT
CASSLSGLGNTIYF
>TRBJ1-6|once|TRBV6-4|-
TGTGCCAGCAGTGATTCTTGGCAGGGCGCTTCACCCCTCCACTTT
CASSDSWQGASPLHF
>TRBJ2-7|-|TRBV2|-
TGTGCCAGCAGTGAAGCGCCCGCAGGGGCTTGGGAGCAGTACTTC
CASSEAPAGAWEQYF
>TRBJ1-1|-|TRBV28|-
TGTGCCAGCAGCCAATACCCAGGGGAAGCTTTCTTT
CASSQYPGEAFF
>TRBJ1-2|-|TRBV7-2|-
TGTGCCAGCAGCTTGGGGGGGTCAAACTATGGCTACACCTTC
CASSLGGSNYGYTF
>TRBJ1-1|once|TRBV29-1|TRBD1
TGCAGCTACGAAAAGGACAGGGAAACTGAAGCTTTCTTT
CSYEKDRETEAFF
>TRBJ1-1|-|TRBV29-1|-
TGCAGCGTGGACACTCAGAACACTGAAGCTTTCTTT
CSVDTQNTEAFF
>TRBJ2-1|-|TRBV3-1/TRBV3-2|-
TGTGCCAGCAGCCAAGAGGGCACAGGGTACAATGAGCAGTTCTTC
CASSQEGTGYNEQFF
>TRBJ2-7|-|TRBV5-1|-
TGCGCCAGCAGCTTCCTCTCAGATTCGGGGGACGAGCAGTACTTC
CASSFLSDSGDEQYF
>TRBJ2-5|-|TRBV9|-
TGTGCCAGCAGCCCACCGGGAGGGGGCGAGACCCAGTACTTC
CASSPPGGGETQYF
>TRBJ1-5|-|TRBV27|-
TGTGCCAGCAGTTTAGACAGATATAGCAATCAGCCCCAGCATTTT
CASSLDRYSNQPQHF
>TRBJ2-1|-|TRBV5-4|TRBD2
TGTGCCAGCAGCCCCTGGACTAGCGGGGGGAGGAAGGAGCAGTTCTTC
CASSPWTSGGRKEQFF
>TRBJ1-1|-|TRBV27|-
TGTGCCAGCAAACCGGGAGTAGGGAACACTGAAGCTTTCTTT
CASKPGVGNTEAFF
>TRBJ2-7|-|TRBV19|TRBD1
TGTGCCAGTGGTCGGGGACAGGGCGAGCAGTACTTC
CASGRGQGEQYF
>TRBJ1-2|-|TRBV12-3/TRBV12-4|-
TGTGCCCTTAGAGCAGGGTTGTATGGCTACACCTTC
CALRAGLYGYTF
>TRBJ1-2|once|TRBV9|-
TGTGCCAGCAGCCCTCCGGGACTGGGGAACTATGGCTACACCTTC
CASSPPGLGNYGYTF
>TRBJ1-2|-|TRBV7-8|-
TGTGCCAGCAGCTCGGGACATAGGTATGGCTACACCTTC
CASSSGHRYGYTF
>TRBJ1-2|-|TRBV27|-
TGTGCCAGCAGTTTATCGTGGGCTTCTGCTTTTAACTATGGCTACACCTTC
CASSLSWASAFNYGYTF
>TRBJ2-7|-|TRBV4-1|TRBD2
TGCGCCAGCAGCGCTAGCGGGAGGGCCTTTGATGAGCAGTACTTC
CASSASGRAFDEQYF
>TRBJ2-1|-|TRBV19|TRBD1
TGTGCCAGTAGTAGGACAGGAGCCTACAATGAGCAGTTCTTC
CASSRTGAYNEQFF
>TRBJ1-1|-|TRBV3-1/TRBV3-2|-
TGTGCCAGCACGAGAGGGAGCACTGAAGCTTTCTTT
CASTRGSTEAFF
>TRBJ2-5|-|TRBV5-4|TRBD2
TGTGCCAGCAGCTTGGGCGGGAGGGGACTCCAAGAGACCCAGTACTTC
CASSLGGRGLQETQYF
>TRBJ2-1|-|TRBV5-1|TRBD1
TGCGCCAGCAGCTGGGGGCCAGGGGGCTCTTACAATGAGCAGTTCTTC
CASSWGPGGSYNEQFF
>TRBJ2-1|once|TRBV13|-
TGTGCCAGCAGCTTAGAAGTTCTAGGCTACAATGAGCAGTTCTTC
CASSLEVLGYNEQFF
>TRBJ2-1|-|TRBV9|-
TGTGCCAGCAGCGTCGAGGAGGGAAATTGGAATGAGCAGTTCTTC
CASSVEEGNWNEQFF
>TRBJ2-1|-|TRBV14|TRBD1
TGTGCCAGCAGCCGAAGACAGGGGGCAACCTACAATGAGCAGTTCTTC
CASSRRQGATYNEQFF